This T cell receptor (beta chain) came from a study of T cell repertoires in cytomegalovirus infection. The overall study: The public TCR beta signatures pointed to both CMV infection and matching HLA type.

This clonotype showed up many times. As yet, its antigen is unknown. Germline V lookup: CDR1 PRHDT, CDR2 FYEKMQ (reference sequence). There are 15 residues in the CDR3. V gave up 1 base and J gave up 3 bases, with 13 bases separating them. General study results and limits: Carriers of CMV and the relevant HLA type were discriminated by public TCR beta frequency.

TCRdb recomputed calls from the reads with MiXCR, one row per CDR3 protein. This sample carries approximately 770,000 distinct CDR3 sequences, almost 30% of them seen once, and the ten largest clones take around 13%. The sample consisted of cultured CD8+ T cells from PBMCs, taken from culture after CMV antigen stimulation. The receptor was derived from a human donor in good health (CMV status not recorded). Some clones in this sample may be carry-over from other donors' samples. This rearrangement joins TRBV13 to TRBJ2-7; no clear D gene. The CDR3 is CASSLEGRPSYEQYF. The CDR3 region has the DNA TGTGCCAGCAGCTTAGAGGGCAGGCCCAGCTACGAGCAGTACTTC. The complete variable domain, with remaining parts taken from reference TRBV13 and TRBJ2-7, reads AAGVIQSPRHLIKEKRETATLKCYPIPRHDTVYWYQQGPGQDPQFLISFYEKMQSDKGSIPDRFSAQQFSDYHSELNMSSLELGDSALYFCASSLEGRPSYEQYFGPGTRLTVT.